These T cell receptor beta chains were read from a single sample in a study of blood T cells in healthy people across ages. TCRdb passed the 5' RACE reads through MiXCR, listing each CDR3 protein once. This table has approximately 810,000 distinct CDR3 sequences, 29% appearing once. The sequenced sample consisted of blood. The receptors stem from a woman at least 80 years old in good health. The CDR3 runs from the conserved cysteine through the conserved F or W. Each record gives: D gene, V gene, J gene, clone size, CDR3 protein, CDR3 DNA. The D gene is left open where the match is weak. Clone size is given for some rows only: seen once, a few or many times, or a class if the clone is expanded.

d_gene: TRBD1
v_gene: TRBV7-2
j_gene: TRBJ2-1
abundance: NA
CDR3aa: CASSLNPYRDRGRMGNEQFF
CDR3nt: TGTGCCAGCAGCTTAAACCCATACCGGGACAGGGGGCGCATGGGCAATGAGCAGTTCTTC

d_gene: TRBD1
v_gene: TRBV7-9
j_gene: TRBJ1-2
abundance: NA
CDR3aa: CASSSDPGGDYGYTF
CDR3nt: TGTGCCAGCAGTTCTGATCCAGGGGGTGACTATGGCTACACCTTC

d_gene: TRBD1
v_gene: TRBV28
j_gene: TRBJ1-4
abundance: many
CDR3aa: CASSRQGGDEKLFF
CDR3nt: TGTGCCAGCAGTCGACAGGGGGGAGACGAAAAACTGTTTTTT

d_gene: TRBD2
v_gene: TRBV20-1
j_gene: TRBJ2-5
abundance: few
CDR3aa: CSAIRPGTSGGCLEQYF
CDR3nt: TGCAGTGCCATCCGTCCTGGGACTAGCGGGGGGTGCTTGGAGCAGTACTTC

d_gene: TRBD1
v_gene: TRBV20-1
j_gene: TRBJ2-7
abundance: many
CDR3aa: CSARGGQEYEQYF
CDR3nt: TGCAGTGCTAGGGGCGGACAGGAATACGAGCAGTACTTC

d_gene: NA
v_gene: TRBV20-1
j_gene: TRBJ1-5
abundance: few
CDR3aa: CSASRATLDSNQPQHF
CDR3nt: TGCAGTGCTAGCAGGGCTACCCTAGATAGCAATCAGCCCCAGCATTTT

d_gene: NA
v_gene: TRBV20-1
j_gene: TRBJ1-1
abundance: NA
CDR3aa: CSARPRGTVSSTEAFF
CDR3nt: TGCAGTGCTAGGCCAAGAGGTACAGTTTCGAGCACTGAAGCTTTCTTT

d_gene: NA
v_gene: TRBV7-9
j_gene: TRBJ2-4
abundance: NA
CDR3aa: CASSPPRLAKNIQYF
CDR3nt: TGTGCCAGCAGCCCCCCGCGGCTAGCCAAAAACATTCAGTACTTC

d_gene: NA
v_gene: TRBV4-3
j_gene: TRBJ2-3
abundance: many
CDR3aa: CASSQERGSDTQYF
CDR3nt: TGCGCCAGCAGCCAAGAGAGAGGTTCAGATACGCAGTATTTT

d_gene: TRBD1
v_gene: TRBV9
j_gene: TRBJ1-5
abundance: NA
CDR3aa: CAGSRDREGQPQHF
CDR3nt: TGTGCCGGCAGCCGTGACAGGGAAGGTCAGCCCCAGCATTTT

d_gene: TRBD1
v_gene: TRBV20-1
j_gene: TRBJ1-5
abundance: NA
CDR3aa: CSARDWAGGASNQPQHF
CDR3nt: TGCAGTGCTAGGGACTGGGCAGGGGGAGCGAGCAATCAGCCCCAGCATTTT

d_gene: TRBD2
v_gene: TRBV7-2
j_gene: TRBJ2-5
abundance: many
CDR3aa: CASSLEGGTSFETQYF
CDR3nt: TGTGCCAGCAGCTTAGAGGGGGGGACTAGCTTCGAGACCCAGTACTTC

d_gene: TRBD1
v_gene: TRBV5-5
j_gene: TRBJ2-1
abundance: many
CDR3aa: CASSLEGGVGYNEQFF
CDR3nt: TGTGCCAGCAGCTTGGAAGGGGGCGTTGGCTACAATGAGCAGTTCTTC

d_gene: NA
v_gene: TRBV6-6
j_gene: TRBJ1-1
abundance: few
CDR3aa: CASKLNTEAFF
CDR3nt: TGTGCCAGCAAATTGAACACTGAAGCTTTCTTT

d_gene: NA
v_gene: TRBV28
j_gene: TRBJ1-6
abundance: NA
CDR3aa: CASSLMTVIGSPLHF
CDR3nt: TGTGCCAGCAGTCTCATGACAGTCATCGGTTCACCCCTCCACTTT

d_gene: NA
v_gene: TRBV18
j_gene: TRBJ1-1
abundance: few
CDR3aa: CASSPMDTNTEAFF
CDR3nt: TGTGCCAGCTCACCCATGGACACTAACACTGAAGCTTTCTTT

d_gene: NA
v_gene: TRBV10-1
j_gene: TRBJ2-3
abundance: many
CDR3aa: CASSESGKDTQYF
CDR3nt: TGCGCCAGCAGTGAGTCGGGGAAAGATACGCAGTATTTT

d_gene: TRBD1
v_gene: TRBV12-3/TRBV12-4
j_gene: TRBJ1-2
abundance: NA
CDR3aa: CASRRTGDSGVYTF
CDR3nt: TGTGCCAGCAGGCGAACAGGGGACTCTGGGGTCTACACCTTC

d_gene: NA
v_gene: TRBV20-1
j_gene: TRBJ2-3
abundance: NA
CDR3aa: CSGAPGNRDDTQYF
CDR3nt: TGCAGCGGCGCGCCTGGTAACAGGGACGATACGCAGTATTTT

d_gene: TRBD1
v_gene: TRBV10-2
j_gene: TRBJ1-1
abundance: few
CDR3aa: CASREQGRPEAFF
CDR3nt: TGCGCCAGCAGAGAACAGGGGAGGCCTGAAGCTTTCTTT

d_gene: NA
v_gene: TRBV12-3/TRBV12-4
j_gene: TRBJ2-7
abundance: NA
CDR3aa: CASREQGAGGSEQYF
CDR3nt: TGTGCCAGCAGGGAACAGGGTGCTGGGGGCAGTGAGCAGTACTTC

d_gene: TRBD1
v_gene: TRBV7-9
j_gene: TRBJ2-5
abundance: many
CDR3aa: CASSRGQGYETQYF
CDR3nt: TGTGCCAGCAGCAGGGGACAGGGGTACGAGACCCAGTACTTC

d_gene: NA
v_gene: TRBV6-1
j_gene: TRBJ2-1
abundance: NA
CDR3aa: CASSEVSRHGNEQFF
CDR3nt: TGTGCCAGCAGTGAAGTTAGCAGACACGGCAATGAGCAGTTCTTC

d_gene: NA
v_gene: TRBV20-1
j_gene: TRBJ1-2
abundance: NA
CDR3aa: CSARIGQSYGYTF
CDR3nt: TGCAGTGCTAGAATCGGACAGAGCTATGGCTACACCTTC

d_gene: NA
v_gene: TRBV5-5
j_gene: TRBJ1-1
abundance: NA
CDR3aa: CASSFGVRVRTEAFF
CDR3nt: TGTGCCAGCAGCTTCGGCGTAAGGGTACGGACTGAAGCTTTCTTT

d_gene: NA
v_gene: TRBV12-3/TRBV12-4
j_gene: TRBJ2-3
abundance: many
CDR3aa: CASGPEVDTQYF
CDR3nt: TGTGCCAGCGGCCCAGAGGTAGATACGCAGTATTTT

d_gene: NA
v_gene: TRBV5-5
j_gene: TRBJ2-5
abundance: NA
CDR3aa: CASSSDPGEETQYF
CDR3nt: TGTGCCAGCAGCTCGGATCCAGGGGAAGAGACCCAGTACTTC

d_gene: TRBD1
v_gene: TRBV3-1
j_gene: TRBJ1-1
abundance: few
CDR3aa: CATQGGSEAFF
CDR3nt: TGTGCCACCCAGGGGGGGTCTGAAGCTTTCTTT

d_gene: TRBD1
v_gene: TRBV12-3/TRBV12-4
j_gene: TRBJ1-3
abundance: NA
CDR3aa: CASTGQGKGNTIYF
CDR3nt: TGTGCCAGCACCGGACAGGGGAAAGGAAACACCATATATTTT

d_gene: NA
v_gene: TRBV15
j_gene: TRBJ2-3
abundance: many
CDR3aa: CATSRVARDTQYF
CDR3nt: TGTGCCACCAGCAGAGTGGCAAGGGATACGCAGTATTTT

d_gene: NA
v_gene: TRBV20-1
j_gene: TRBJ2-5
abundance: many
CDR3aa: CSVDGGPQETQYF
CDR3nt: TGCAGTGTTGACGGGGGCCCCCAAGAGACCCAGTACTTC

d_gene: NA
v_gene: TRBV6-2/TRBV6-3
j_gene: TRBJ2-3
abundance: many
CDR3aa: CASTTKGTAFTDTQYF
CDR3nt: TGTGCCAGCACTACAAAGGGTACAGCATTCACAGATACGCAGTATTTT

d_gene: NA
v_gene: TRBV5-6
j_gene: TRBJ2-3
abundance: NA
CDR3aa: CASSCDWGADTQYF
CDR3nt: TGTGCCAGCAGCTGTGACTGGGGCGCAGATACGCAGTATTTT

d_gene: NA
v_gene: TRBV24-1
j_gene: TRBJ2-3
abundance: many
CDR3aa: CATSDYSGDYTDTQYF
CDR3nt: TGTGCCACCAGTGATTATTCCGGGGATTACACAGATACGCAGTATTTT

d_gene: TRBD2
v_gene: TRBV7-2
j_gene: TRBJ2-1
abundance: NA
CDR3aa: CASSLALAGDDEQFF
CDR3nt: TGTGCCAGCAGCTTGGCGCTAGCGGGGGATGATGAGCAGTTCTTC

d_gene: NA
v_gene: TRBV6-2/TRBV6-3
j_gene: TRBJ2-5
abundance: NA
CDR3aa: CASIYGGPQETQYF
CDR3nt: TGTGCCAGCATCTACGGAGGACCTCAAGAGACCCAGTACTTC

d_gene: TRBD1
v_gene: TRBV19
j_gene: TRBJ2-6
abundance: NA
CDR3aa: CASSILGQGAPGANVLTF
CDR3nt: TGTGCCAGTAGTATACTGGGACAGGGGGCGCCTGGGGCCAACGTCCTGACTTTC

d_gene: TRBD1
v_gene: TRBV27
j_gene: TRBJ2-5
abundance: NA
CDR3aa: CASSIWTGSGETQYF
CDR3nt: TGTGCCAGCAGTATCTGGACAGGGAGTGGAGAGACCCAGTACTTC

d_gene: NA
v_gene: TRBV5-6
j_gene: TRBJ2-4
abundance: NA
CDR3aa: CASSWGLGGTKNIQYF
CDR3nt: TGTGCCAGCAGCTGGGGTTTAGGGGGGACCAAAAACATTCAGTACTTC

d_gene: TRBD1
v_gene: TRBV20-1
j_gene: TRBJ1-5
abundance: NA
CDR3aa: CSATGTGKRNQPQHF
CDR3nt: TGCAGTGCTACGGGGACAGGGAAACGCAATCAGCCCCAGCATTTT

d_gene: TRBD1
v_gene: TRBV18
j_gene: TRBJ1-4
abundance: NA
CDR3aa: CASSPPGQWNEKLFF
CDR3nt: TGTGCCAGCTCCCCTCCGGGACAGTGGAATGAAAAACTGTTTTTT

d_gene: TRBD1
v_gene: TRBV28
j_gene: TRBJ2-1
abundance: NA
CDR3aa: CTSSFRGQGPYNEQFF
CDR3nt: TGTACCAGCAGTTTTCGGGGACAGGGCCCCTACAATGAGCAGTTCTTC

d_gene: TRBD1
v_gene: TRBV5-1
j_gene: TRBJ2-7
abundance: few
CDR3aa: CASSLAGTGTSYEQYF
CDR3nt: TGCGCCAGCAGCTTGGCCGGGACAGGAACCTCCTACGAGCAGTACTTC

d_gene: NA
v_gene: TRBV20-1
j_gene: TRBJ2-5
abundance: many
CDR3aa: CSARTTGETQYF
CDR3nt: TGCAGTGCCAGGACAACGGGGGAGACCCAGTACTTC

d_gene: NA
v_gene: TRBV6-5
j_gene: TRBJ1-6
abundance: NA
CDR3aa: CASMFFGGRRGNSPLHF
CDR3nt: TGTGCCAGCATGTTTTTCGGTGGGAGAAGAGGCAATTCACCCCTCCACTTT

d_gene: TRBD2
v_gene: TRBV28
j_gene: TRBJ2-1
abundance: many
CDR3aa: CASVRGGLVLNEQFF
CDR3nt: TGTGCCAGCGTCCGGGGGGGACTAGTCCTGAATGAGCAGTTCTTC

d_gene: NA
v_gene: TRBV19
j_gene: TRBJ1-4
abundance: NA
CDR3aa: CASSIGMGNEKLFF
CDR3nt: TGTGCCAGTAGTATCGGGATGGGTAATGAAAAACTGTTTTTT

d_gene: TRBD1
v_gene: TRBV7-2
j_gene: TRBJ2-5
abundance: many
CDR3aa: CASSSLTGGAQETQYF
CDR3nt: TGTGCCAGCAGCTCATTAACAGGGGGAGCGCAAGAGACCCAGTACTTC

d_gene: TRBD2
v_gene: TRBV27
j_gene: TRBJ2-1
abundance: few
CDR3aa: CASSISGGRYNEQFF
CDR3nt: TGTGCCAGCAGTATTAGCGGGGGCCGATACAATGAGCAGTTCTTC

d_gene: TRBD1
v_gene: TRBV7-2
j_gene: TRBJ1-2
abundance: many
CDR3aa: CASSPPGFEGAYGYTF
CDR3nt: TGTGCCAGCAGCCCCCCAGGTTTTGAGGGGGCTTATGGCTACACCTTC